Below, one TCR beta chain is given with its context. A read error may account for a junction end that differs from germline. This CDR3 contains 21 residues. Per the germline V gene, CDR1 is MDHEN and CDR2 is SYDVKM. The source of the sample is a study of molecular identifiers for immune sequencing clone quantification. In TCRdb, the PCR reads were re-called with MiXCR into one record per CDR3 protein. The table lists hundreds of thousands of distinct CDR3 sequences, about a fifth of them singletons. Material for sequencing was naive CD8+ T cells from blood, with Jurkat cell RNA spiked in. Described subset: FACS-sorted CD8+CD4-CCR7+CD45RA+ naive T cells. The receptor's source is a human donor in good health. Some libraries in this study had Jurkat cell RNA spiked in. The J gene is TRBJ2-1, the V gene TRBV28; 13 bases agree with TRBD2. Here the CDR3 DNA reads TGTGCCAGCAGTCCCGGTTGGTCGGGACTAGCGGGACCGACCTCCTGCAATGAGCAGTTCTTC. This sequence encodes CASSPGWSGLAGPTSCNEQFF. Supplemented by reference TRBV28 and TRBJ2-1, the full variable domain reads DVKVTQSSRYLVKRTGEKVFLECVQDMDHENMFWYRQDPGLGLRLIYFSYDVKMKEKGDIPEGYSVSREKKERFSLILESASTNQTSMYLCASSPGWSGLAGPTSCNEQFFGPGTRLTVL.